This T cell receptor (beta chain) was found in a study of lymphopenia after photon versus proton radiotherapy. Whole-study findings and limits: In patients who died, overall survival fell as post-nadir TCR diversity dropped more. Better survival with proton therapy was suggested as possible, not demonstrated. After lymphocyte nadir, photon-treated repertoires showed oligoclonal expansion, especially CD8+ Temra. Proton therapy kept repertoires fairly stable, unlike photons, which gained effector/memory cells.

In regard to this clone: Its antigen is currently unknown.

The CDR3 length is 15 residues. Trimming removed 3 bases at V and 2 bases at J, with 10 bases between. Germline V gene sequence: CDR1 KGHSH, CDR2 LQKENI. Sequencing was performed with immunoSEQ multiplex PCR; in TCRdb, only in-frame clones are kept and a portion is missing. This sample has about 70,000 clones, with 80% to 95% found just once. The chain employs TRBV18 and TRBJ2-2; D possibly corresponds to TRBD1 (6 bases). The receptor's source is a woman in her thirties or forties with cholangiocarcinoma. This specimen consisted of peripheral blood, obtained from a patient treated with photon-based radiotherapy. This CDR3 is CASSPVQGNTGELFF. The CDR3 DNA reads TGTGCCAGCTCACCGGTACAGGGTAACACCGGGGAGCTGTTTTTT.